This record concerns one TCR beta chain sequence. Its target antigen remains unknown. Nothing much larger sits one base from this clone, and base qualities are not available. TCRbeta CDR3 regions were amplified from genomic DNA using the immunoSEQ Assay, a bias-controlled multiplex PCR. On the authors' methods: The number of nucleated cells in each sample was estimated from the amplification of reference gene primers within the assay. To quantify the absolute abundance of each unique TCRbeta CDR3 rearrangement, sequence reads were collapsed and filtered. For each sample, productive Simpson clonality was calculated by taking the square root of Simpson's diversity index across productive rearrangements. Here the immuneACCESS table is served through TCRdb, limited to in-frame sequences with V and J called. Missing clones are a known gap in these copies; in checked studies unresolved V genes cover under half, and the rest lacks a known reason. D and trimming come from the DNA, and the V and J calls and clone size come from that table. The sample has 51,000 or so clones on record, over 80% of them singletons. The leading ten clones occupy just under 7% of the sample.

This sample was taken from a study of blood T cell repertoires in COVID-19 (dated by TCRdb to about 2020). Turning to the overall study: Samples from collaborators originated in the United States, Italy and Spain and spanned both the acute and convalescent phases of COVID-19. The samples were drawn from two sources: the first 160 participants of the ongoing ImmuneRACE study, and 950 to 1,500 subjects contributed by 6 global collaborators. Where available, HLA class I and class II types were taken from metadata supplied by the sample provider and were not determined by assay-based typing. The sample metadata nearly always contained a de-identified subject ID, COVID-19 status, age in years and sex. Subjects who had been exposed to COVID-19, were actively infected with it, or had recovered from it provided the deeply sampled blood TCRbeta repertoires that made up the dataset. A freely available public database, intended as a resource for researchers studying the immune response to SARS-CoV-2, is where the repertoires were released. The prospective study material was composed of cDNA or gDNA derived from T cells, B-cell-depleted T cells, or PBMCs. The study at large found these results: The amount of clinical and demographic metadata varied by source and participant and was provided uncurated.

The CDR3 measures 14 amino acids from cysteine to phenylalanine. Only the CDR3 region is kept as DNA, spanning 42 bases read in frame from base 1. CDR1 and CDR2 (LGHNA, YSLEER) derive from the germline V gene. V is shortened by 1 base, J by 7 bases, and the region joining them spans 13 bases. Each collaborating institution followed its own protocols to collect whole blood in K2EDTA tubes. For TCRbeta analysis, collaborators shipped samples as frozen whole blood, isolated PBMCs, or DNA extracted from either of those sample types. The sample comprised peripheral blood. The sequence derives from a man between 65 and 85 years old with active COVID-19. The chain is encoded by TRBV4-3 joined to TRBJ1-1; the D gene assignment is ambiguous. The CDR3 region reads CASSQGWAPYEAFF. Read as DNA, the sequence is TGCGCCAGCAGCCAAGGGTGGGCACCCTATGAAGCTTTCTTT.